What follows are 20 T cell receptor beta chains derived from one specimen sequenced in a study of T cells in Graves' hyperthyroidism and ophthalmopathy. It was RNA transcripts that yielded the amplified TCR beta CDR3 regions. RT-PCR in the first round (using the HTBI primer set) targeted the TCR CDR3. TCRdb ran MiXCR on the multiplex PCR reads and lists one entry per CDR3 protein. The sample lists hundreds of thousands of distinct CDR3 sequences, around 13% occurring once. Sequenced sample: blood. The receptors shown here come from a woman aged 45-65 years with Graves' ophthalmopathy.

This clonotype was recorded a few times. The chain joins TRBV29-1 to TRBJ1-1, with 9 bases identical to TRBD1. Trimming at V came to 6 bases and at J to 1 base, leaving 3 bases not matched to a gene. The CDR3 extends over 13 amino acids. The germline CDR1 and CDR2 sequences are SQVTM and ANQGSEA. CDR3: CSVTGGANTEAFF. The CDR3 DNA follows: TGCAGCGTCACAGGGGGCGCGAACACTGAAGCTTTCTTT.

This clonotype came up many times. The CDR3, as DNA: TGCGCCAGCAGCTCCTCAGGACTCGGACAGGGCGGGAATGAGCAGTTCTTC. Residues: CASSSSGLGQGGNEQFF. This chain connects TRBV5-1 to TRBJ2-1; 8 positions match TRBD1. Germline V lookup: CDR1 SGHRS, CDR2 YFSETQ. The ends lost 3 bases at V and 7 bases at J; junction bases unmatched: 15. This CDR3 is built from 17 residues. Supplemented by reference TRBV5-1 and TRBJ2-1, the full variable domain reads KAGVTQTPRYLIKTRGQQVTLSCSPISGHRSVSWYQQTPGQGLQFLFEYFSETQRNKGNFPGRFSGRQFSNSRSEMNVSTLELGDSALYLCASSSSGLGQGGNEQFFGPGTRLTVL.

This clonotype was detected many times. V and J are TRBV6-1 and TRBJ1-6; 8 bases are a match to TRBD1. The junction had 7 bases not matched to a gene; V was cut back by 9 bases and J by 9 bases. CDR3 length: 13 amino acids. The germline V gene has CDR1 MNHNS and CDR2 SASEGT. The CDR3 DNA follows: TGTGCCAGTAACGACAGGGGATTTTCACCCCTCCACTTT. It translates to CASNDRGFSPLHF.

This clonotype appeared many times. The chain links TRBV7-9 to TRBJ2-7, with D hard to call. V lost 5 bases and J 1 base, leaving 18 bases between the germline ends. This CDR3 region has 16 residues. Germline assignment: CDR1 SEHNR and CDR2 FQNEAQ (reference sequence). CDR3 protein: CASSPTTQDGSYEQYF. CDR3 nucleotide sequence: TGTGCCAGCAGCCCCACAACACAAGACGGTTCCTACGAGCAGTACTTC.

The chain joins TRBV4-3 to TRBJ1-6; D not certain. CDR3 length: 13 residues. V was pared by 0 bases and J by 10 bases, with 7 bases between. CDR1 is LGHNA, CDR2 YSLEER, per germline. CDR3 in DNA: TGCGCCAGCAGCCAAGAGTTTTGGTCACCCCTCCACTTT. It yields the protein CASSQEFWSPLHF.

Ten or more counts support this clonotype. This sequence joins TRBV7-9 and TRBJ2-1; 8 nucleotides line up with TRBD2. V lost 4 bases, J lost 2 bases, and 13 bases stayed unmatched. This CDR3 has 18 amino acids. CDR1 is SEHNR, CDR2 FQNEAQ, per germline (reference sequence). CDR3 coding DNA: TGTGCCAGCAGCTCTCCTCTCTCGGGGGGGAGGGCCTACAATGAGCAGTTCTTC. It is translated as CASSSPLSGGRAYNEQFF.

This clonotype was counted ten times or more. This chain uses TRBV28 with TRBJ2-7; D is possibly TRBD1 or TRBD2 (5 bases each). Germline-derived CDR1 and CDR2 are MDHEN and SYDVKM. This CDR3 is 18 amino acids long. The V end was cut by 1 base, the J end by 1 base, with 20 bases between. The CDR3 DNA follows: TGTGCCAGCAGTTTATCATCTCCTTGGGGCGGGCAGTCCTACGAGCAGTACTTC. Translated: CASSLSSPWGGQSYEQYF.

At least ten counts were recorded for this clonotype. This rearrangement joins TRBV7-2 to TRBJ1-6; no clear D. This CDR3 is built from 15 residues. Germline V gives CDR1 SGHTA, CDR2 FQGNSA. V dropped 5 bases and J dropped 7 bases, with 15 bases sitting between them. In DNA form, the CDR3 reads TGTGCCAGCAGCCACCGGGTCCCGACGAATTCACCCCTCCACTTT. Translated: CASSHRVPTNSPLHF.

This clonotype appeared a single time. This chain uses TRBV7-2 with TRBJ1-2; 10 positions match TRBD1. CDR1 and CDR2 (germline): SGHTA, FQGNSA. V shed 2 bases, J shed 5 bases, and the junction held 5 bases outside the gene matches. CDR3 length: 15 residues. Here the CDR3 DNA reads TGTGCCAGCAGCTTATGGGGGACAGGGGAATATGGCTACACCTTC. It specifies CASSLWGTGEYGYTF.

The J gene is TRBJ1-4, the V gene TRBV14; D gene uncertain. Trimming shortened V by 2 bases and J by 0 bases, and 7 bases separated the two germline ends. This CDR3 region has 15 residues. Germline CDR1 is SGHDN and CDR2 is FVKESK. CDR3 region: CASSQYSATNEKLFF. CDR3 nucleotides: TGTGCCAGCAGCCAATATAGTGCAACTAATGAAAAACTGTTTTTT.

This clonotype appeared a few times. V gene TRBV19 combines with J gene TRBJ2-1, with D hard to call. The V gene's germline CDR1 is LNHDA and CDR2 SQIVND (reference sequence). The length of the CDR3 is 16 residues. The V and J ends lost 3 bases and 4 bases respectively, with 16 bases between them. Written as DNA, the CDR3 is TGTGCCAGTAGTATTGGTTGGGCAGAGCTTTACAATGAGCAGTTCTTC. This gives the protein CASSIGWAELYNEQFF. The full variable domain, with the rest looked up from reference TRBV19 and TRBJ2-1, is DGGITQSPKYLFRKEGQNVTLSCEQNLNHDAMYWYRQDPGQGLRLIYYSQIVNDFQKGDIAEGYSVSREKKESFPLTVTSAQKNPTAFYLCASSIGWAELYNEQFFGPGTRLTVL.

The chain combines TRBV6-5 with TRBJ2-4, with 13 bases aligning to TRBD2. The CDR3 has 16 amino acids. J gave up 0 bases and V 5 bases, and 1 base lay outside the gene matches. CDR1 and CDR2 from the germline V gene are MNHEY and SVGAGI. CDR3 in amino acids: CASSTSGRVAKNIQYF. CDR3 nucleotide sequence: TGTGCCAGCAGTACTAGCGGGAGGGTAGCCAAAAACATTCAGTACTTC.

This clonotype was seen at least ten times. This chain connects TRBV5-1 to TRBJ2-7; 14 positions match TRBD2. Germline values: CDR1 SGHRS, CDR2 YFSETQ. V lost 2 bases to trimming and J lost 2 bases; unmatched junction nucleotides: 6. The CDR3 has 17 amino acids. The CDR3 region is CASSLRTSGRPPYEQYF. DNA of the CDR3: TGCGCCAGCAGCTTAAGGACTAGCGGGAGGCCCCCCTACGAGCAGTACTTC.

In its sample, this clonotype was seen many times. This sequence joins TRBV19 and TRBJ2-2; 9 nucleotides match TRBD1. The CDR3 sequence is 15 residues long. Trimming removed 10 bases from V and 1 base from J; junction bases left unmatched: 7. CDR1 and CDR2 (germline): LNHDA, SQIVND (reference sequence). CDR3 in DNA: TGTGCCACCAAGCGGGGACAGGGGAACACCGGGGAGCTGTTTTTT. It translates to CATKRGQGNTGELFF.

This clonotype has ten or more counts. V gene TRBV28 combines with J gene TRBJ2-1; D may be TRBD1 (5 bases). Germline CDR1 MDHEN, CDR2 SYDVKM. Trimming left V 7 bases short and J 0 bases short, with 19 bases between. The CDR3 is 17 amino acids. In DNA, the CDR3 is TGTGCCAGCACCGAAGGGGCTCCCCTTAGCTCCTACAATGAGCAGTTCTTC. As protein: CASTEGAPLSSYNEQFF.

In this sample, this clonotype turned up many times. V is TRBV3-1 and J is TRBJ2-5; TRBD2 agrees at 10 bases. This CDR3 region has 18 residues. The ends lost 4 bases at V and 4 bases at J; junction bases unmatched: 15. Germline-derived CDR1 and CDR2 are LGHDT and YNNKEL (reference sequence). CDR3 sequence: CASSPRLAGAFPGETQYF. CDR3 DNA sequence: TGTGCCAGCAGCCCCAGGCTAGCGGGAGCGTTCCCAGGAGAGACCCAGTACTTC.

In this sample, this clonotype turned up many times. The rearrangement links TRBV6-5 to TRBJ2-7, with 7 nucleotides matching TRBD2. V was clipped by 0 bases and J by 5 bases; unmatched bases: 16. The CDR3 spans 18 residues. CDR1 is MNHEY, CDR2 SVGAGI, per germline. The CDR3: CASSYSKLGLADSHEQYF. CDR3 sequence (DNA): TGTGCCAGCAGTTACTCGAAGTTGGGTCTAGCGGACTCTCACGAGCAGTACTTC.

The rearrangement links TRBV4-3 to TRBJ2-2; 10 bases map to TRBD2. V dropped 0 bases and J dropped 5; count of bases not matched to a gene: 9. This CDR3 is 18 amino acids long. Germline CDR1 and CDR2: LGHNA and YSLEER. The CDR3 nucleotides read TGCGCCAGCAGCCAAGATTTGCTAGCGGGAGCAATGACCGGGGAGCTGTTTTTT. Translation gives CASSQDLLAGAMTGELFF.

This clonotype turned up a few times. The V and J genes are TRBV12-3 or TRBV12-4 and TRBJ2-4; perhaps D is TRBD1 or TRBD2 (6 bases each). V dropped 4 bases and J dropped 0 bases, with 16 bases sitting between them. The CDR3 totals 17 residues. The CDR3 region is CASSSYRGPAAKNIQYF. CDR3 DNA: TGTGCCAGCAGTTCCTACCGGGGGCCGGCAGCCAAAAACATTCAGTACTTC.

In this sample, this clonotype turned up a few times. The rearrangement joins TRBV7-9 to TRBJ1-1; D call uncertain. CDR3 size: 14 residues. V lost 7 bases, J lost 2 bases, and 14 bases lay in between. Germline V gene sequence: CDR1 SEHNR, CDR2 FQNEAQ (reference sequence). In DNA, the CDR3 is TGTGCCAGCAACCCGGAGGCCCTAAACACTGAAGCTTTCTTT. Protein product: CASNPEALNTEAFF.